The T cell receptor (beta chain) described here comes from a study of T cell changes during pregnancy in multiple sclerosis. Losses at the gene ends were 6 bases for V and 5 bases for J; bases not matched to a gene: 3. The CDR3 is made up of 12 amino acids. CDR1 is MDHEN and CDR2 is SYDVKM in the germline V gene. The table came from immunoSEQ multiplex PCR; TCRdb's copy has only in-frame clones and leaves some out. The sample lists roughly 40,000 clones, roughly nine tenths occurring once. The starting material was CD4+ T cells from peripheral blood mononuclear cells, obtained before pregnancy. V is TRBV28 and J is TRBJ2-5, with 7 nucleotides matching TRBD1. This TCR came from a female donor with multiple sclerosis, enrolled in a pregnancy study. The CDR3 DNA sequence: TGTGCCAGCAGACAGGGGTGGGAGACCCAGTACTTC. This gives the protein CASRQGWETQYF.